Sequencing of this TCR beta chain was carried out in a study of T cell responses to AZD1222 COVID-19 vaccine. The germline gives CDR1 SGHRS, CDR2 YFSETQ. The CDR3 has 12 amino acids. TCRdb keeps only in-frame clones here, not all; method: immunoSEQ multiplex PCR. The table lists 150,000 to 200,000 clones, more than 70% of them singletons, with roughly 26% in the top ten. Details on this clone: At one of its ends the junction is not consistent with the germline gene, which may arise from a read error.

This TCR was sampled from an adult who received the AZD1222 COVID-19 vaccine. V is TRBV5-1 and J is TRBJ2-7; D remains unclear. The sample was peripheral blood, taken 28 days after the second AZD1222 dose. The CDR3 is CASSLDEREQYF. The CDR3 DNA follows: TGCGCCAGCAGTTTGGACGAGCGTGAGCAGTACTTC.